The 3 T cell receptor beta chains below were found in one sample sequenced in a study of CD8 T cells in ankylosing spondylitis. Study results and limitations: A motif in TCR beta, a set of eight or nine highly homologous variants, appeared characteristic of ankylosing spondylitis blood.

A single record per CDR3 protein comes from TCRdb applying MiXCR to the 5' RACE reads. The sample includes 450,000 or so distinct CDR3 sequences, about 24% of them seen just once. Their antigens remain unidentified. Sequencing was carried out using blood, either unsorted or a sorted T cell fraction (not recorded which). These receptors were taken from a male donor with ankylosing spondylitis.

This clonotype was counted only a few times. The chain couples TRBV20-1 to TRBJ2-7; 11 nucleotides match TRBD2. The length of the CDR3 is 15 residues. Germline V gene sequence: CDR1 DFQATT, CDR2 SNEGSKA (reference sequence). The V gene end was trimmed by 3 bases and the J gene end by 0 bases; junction bases not matched to a gene: 4. CDR3 region: CSASYTSGSSYEQYF. CDR3 in DNA: TGCAGTGCTAGTTACACTAGCGGGAGCTCCTACGAGCAGTACTTC.

This clonotype has more than one count but fewer than ten. The J gene is TRBJ2-1, the V gene TRBV4-1; D call uncertain. Trimming cost V 0 bases and J 7 bases, with 10 bases left between them. The CDR3 runs to 14 residues. In germline, CDR1 is MGHRA, CDR2 YSYEKL. The CDR3 loop reads CASSQDPPGNEQFF. The CDR3 DNA follows: TGCGCCAGCAGCCAAGATCCTCCTGGAAATGAGCAGTTCTTC.

The gene calls are TRBV12-3 or TRBV12-4 and TRBJ2-3, with D uncertain. The CDR3 sequence is 14 residues long. V lost 1 base and J 0 bases, leaving 5 bases between the germline ends. CDR3 nucleotides: TGTGCCAGCAGTTTAGAGGAGAGCACAGATACGCAGTATTTT. As protein: CASSLEESTDTQYF.